Below, 26 T cell receptor beta chains from the same sample are listed, as sequenced in a study of control samples from healthy donors and cancer patients. The assay was immunoSEQ multiplex PCR, and TCRdb's table has in-frame clones only and misses some. The sample includes 120,000 or so clones, more than 85% of them seen just once. The sequencing sample was made of PBMCs. Receptors were obtained from a man between 45 and 60 years old with head and neck cancer.

V is TRBV30 and J is TRBJ2-5, with D perhaps matching TRBD1 or TRBD2 (5 bases each). V was trimmed by 2 bases and J by 5 bases, leaving 18 bases between them. This CDR3 has 15 amino acids. In germline, CDR1 is GTSNPN, CDR2 SVGIG (reference sequence). CDR3 sequence reads: CAWSPTGPMGETQYF. CDR3 nucleotide sequence: TGTGCCTGGAGTCCGACGGGACCCATGGGGGAGACCCAGTACTTC.

The chain uses TRBV7-9 and TRBJ2-3; D is ambiguous. The CDR3 has 16 residues. Trimming took off 1 base at V and 0 bases at J, with 11 bases between the two ends. The V gene's germline CDR1 is SEHNR and CDR2 FQNEAQ (reference sequence). The CDR3 nucleotides are TGTGCCAGCAGCTTAGGACAAGTGACTAGCACAGATACGCAGTATTTT. Amino acid sequence: CASSLGQVTSTDTQYF.

The CDR3: CASSLGTVNQPQHF. CDR3 sequence (DNA): TGTGCCAGCAGCTTAGGGACAGTGAATCAGCCCCAGCATTTT. The rearrangement uses TRBV7-2 and TRBJ1-5; D possibly corresponds to TRBD1 (6 bases). The ends were cut back, 1 base at V and 4 bases at J, with 8 bases in the middle. This CDR3 contains 14 residues. The germline gives CDR1 SGHTA, CDR2 FQGNSA.

This chain links TRBV18 with TRBJ2-3; D may be TRBD1 or TRBD2 (5 bases each). Germline V gene lookup returns CDR1 KGHSH and CDR2 LQKENI. Trimming stripped 6 bases from V and 4 bases from J, with 14 bases between. This CDR3 region has 14 residues. CDR3 amino acids: CASSLGVAPDTQYF. CDR3 nucleotide sequence: TGTGCCAGCTCCCTGGGGGTTGCGCCAGATACGCAGTATTTT. The whole variable domain, filled in from reference TRBV18 and TRBJ2-3, reads NAGVMQNPRHLVRRRGQEARLRCSPMKGHSHVYWYRQLPEEGLKFMVYLQKENIIDESGMPKERFSAEFPKEGPSILRIQQVVRGDSAAYFCASSLGVAPDTQYFGPGTRLTVL.

The V and J genes are TRBV9 and TRBJ2-3, with TRBD2 matching over 9 bases. Germline V CDR1 and CDR2: SGDLS, YYNGEE. The CDR3 contains 15 residues. The J segment lost 2 bases and the V segment lost 2 bases, leaving 3 bases of the junction unmatched. The CDR3 here is CASSVKRGATDTQYF. CDR3 DNA: TGTGCCAGCAGCGTGAAGCGGGGGGCCACAGATACGCAGTATTTT.

CDR3 region: CASTFRLRTENTEAFF. CDR3 bases: TGTGCCAGTACTTTCCGGCTCCGGACGGAAAACACTGAAGCTTTCTTT. This chain uses TRBV19 with TRBJ1-1; D not certain. Per germline, CDR1 LNHDA and CDR2 SQIVND (reference sequence). CDR3 size: 16 residues. V lost 7 bases and J 2 bases, leaving 20 bases between the germline ends.

V usage is TRBV9 and J usage is TRBJ2-3; D is uncertain. V lost 7 bases and J 0 bases, leaving 15 bases between the germline ends. Germline V gives CDR1 SGDLS, CDR2 YYNGEE. This CDR3 has 15 amino acids. The CDR3 sequence is CASAPLSSSTDTQYF. The CDR3 nucleotides are TGTGCCAGCGCCCCCCTGAGTAGCAGCACAGATACGCAGTATTTT.

V usage is TRBV6-2 or TRBV6-3 and J usage is TRBJ1-1, with D perhaps matching TRBD1 (6 bases). CDR1 is MNHEY and CDR2 is SVGEGT in the germline V gene. The V and J ends lost 4 bases and 0 bases respectively, with 18 bases between them. The CDR3 loop spans 17 amino acids. The CDR3 coding sequence is TGTGCCAGCAGTTTCCTCATATCACAGGGCTTGAACACTGAAGCTTTCTTT. Protein: CASSFLISQGLNTEAFF.

This clone is judged medium-sized. The chain joins TRBV7-8 to TRBJ1-2; D is perhaps TRBD1 (5 bases). This CDR3 has 14 residues. The germline V and J ends were trimmed by 1 base and 2 bases, with 8 bases remaining between them. Germline V gene lookup returns CDR1 SGHVS and CDR2 FQNEAQ. CDR3 nucleotide sequence: TGTGCCAGCAGCTTAGATGGGGGGAACTATGGCTACACCTTC. As protein: CASSLDGGNYGYTF.

This clone was observed once. This sequence joins TRBV5-6 and TRBJ2-1, with 10 bases fitting TRBD1. Germline CDR1 SGHDT, CDR2 YYEEEE. The CDR3 spans 15 residues. With V trimmed by 4 bases and J by 8 bases, 9 bases remained unmatched. The CDR3 region is CASSDRGLWRDEQFF. CDR3 coding DNA: TGTGCCAGCAGCGACAGGGGGCTTTGGCGGGATGAGCAGTTCTTC.

The V and J genes are TRBV14 and TRBJ2-6, with TRBD1 matching 8 bases. CDR1 is SGHDN and CDR2 is FVKESK in the germline V gene. With 2 bases clipped from V and 1 base from J, the junction kept 7 bases outside the gene matches. The CDR3 covers 18 residues. CDR3 loop: CASSQRTGRSSGANVLTF. CDR3 in DNA: TGTGCCAGCAGCCAAAGGACAGGGCGAAGTTCTGGGGCCAACGTCCTGACTTTC.

CDR3 nucleotide sequence: TGTGCCAGCAGTCCGACTAGCGCCGCCGGGGAGCTGTTTTTT. Translating gives CASSPTSAAGELFF. J is TRBJ2-2 and V is TRBV6-4; 8 positions agree with TRBD2. Germline CDR1 is MRHNA and CDR2 is SNTAGT. Unmatched junction bases numbered 5, after V lost 5 bases and J lost 6 bases. This CDR3 has 14 amino acids.

In DNA form, the CDR3 reads TGTGCCAGCAGTGGGTCGGGTTCAGATGCTAATGAAAAACTGTTTTTT. It specifies CASSGSGSDANEKLFF. This rearrangement joins TRBV6-1 to TRBJ1-4; no clear D gene. CDR1 is MNHNS and CDR2 is SASEGT in the germline V gene. Trimming left V 4 bases short and J 3 bases short, with 15 bases between. There are 16 residues in the CDR3.

The genes are TRBV18 and TRBJ2-3; D not resolved. This CDR3 is built from 15 residues. V lost 1 base and J lost 2, with 10 bases in between. Germline V gene sequence: CDR1 KGHSH, CDR2 LQKENI. The CDR3 coding sequence is TGTGCCAGCTCACCACAGCTTCAAGACACAGATACGCAGTATTTT. Encoded protein: CASSPQLQDTDTQYF.

The sample holds one count of this clone. CDR3: CASSSGGMGTQYF. CDR3 bases: TGTGCCAGCAGCTCGGGGGGGATGGGGACCCAGTACTTC. The chain uses TRBV7-2 and TRBJ2-5; 8 positions match TRBD2. Trimming took 4 bases from V and 7 from J; bases not matched to a gene: 5. The CDR3 is made up of 13 amino acids. In germline, CDR1 is SGHTA, CDR2 FQGNSA.

J is TRBJ1-5 and V is TRBV12-5, with D tentatively TRBD1 (5 bases). V lost 6 bases to trimming and J lost 7 bases, with 10 bases between them. Per germline, CDR1 LGHNT and CDR2 FRNRAP. The CDR3 contains 12 residues. The CDR3 sequence is CASGPGAQPQHF. In nucleotides, the CDR3 is TGTGCTAGTGGCCCCGGGGCCCAGCCCCAGCATTTT.

The gene calls are TRBV6-1 and TRBJ2-3; D is unresolved. Germline V gives CDR1 MNHNS, CDR2 SASEGT. V lost 1 base to trimming and J lost 4 bases, with 15 bases between them. The CDR3 has 16 residues. In nucleotides, the CDR3 is TGTGCCAGCAGTGAAGGACTGACAACCTCCTCAGATACGCAGTATTTT. It is translated as CASSEGLTTSSDTQYF.

This clone was seen a single time. The CDR3 is CASSWRGDGGYTF. The CDR3 bases are TGTGCCAGCAGTTGGCGGGGAGATGGTGGCTACACCTTC. The rearrangement joins TRBV28 to TRBJ1-2; D is ambiguous. This CDR3 spans 13 amino acids. CDR1 and CDR2 from the germline V gene are MDHEN and SYDVKM. V lost 4 bases and J lost 7, with 13 bases in between.

The V gene is TRBV6-1, the J gene TRBJ1-1; the D is unclear. In germline, CDR1 is MNHNS, CDR2 SASEGT. The CDR3 is 12 residues long. The germline V and J ends were trimmed by 6 bases and 11 bases, with 16 bases remaining between them. The CDR3 DNA reads TGTGCCAGCAGCGCGGGTATAACTTTGGCTTTCTTT. This gives the protein CASSAGITLAFF.

A word on this clone: The same CDR3 can be traced to other DNA sequences in this sample. The CDR3 loop reads CASRPNQDTQYF. CDR3 bases: TGTGCCAGCAGACCAAACCAGGATACGCAGTATTTT. The chain uses TRBV12-3 or TRBV12-4 and TRBJ2-3, with D unclear. V lost 6 bases and J 6 bases, leaving 10 bases between the germline ends. This CDR3 spans 12 amino acids.

The V call is TRBV3-1 (or the pseudogene TRBV3-2), the J call TRBJ2-7, with TRBD1 matching 8 bases. Germline CDR1 LGHDT, CDR2 YNNKEL (reference sequence). Losses at the gene ends were 6 bases for V and 2 bases for J; bases not matched to a gene: 3. The CDR3 covers 13 residues. The CDR3 protein is CASSRQGPYEQYF. The CDR3 region has the DNA TGTGCCAGCAGTCGACAGGGGCCCTACGAGCAGTACTTC.

The chain recombines TRBV7-3 with TRBJ2-3, with 8 bases identical to TRBD2. Germline CDR1 reads SGHTA; CDR2 reads FQGTGA. V lost 5 bases and J lost 2; bases outside the gene matches: 12. The CDR3 extends over 17 amino acids. This CDR3 reads CASSPRGSGGVTDTQYF. CDR3 DNA: TGTGCCAGCAGCCCACGTGGGAGCGGGGGAGTCACAGATACGCAGTATTTT.

The chain joins TRBV6-1 to TRBJ1-6; D uncertain. The ends were cut back, 0 bases at V and 6 bases at J, with 6 bases in the middle. Germline V gene sequence: CDR1 MNHNS, CDR2 SASEGT. The CDR3 is 14 amino acids. CDR3 DNA: TGTGCCAGCAGTGAAGCCGGCCCTAATTCACCCCTCCACTTT. It encodes CASSEAGPNSPLHF.

The rearrangement uses TRBV10-1 and TRBJ2-1; 12 nucleotides match TRBD1. CDR1 and CDR2 from the germline V gene are WNHNN and SYGVQD (reference sequence). The CDR3 consists of 15 residues. V gave up 5 bases and J gave up 7 bases; unmatched junction bases: 6. The CDR3 sequence: CASSQGQGARNEQFF. Written as DNA, the CDR3 is TGCGCCAGCAGTCAGGGACAGGGGGCGAGGAATGAGCAGTTCTTC.

The rearrangement uses TRBV30 and TRBJ2-3; D uncertain. This CDR3 has 13 residues. V lost 2 bases and J 11 bases, leaving 17 bases between the germline ends. Germline values: CDR1 GTSNPN, CDR2 SVGIG (reference sequence). CDR3 loop: CAWSSSRHRGQYF. CDR3 DNA sequence: TGTGCCTGGAGTTCGTCCCGGCACAGAGGGCAGTATTTT.

J is TRBJ1-3 and V is TRBV9, with no clear D. The CDR3 has 12 amino acids. The germline V gene encodes CDR1 SGDLS and CDR2 YYNGEE. V lost 3 bases, J lost 2 bases, and 3 bases lay in between. The CDR3 DNA sequence: TGTGCCAGCAGCGCTACTGGAAACACCATATATTTT. This sequence encodes CASSATGNTIYF. The complete variable domain, with remaining parts taken from reference TRBV9 and TRBJ1-3, reads DSGVTQTPKHLITATGQRVTLRCSPRSGDLSVYWYQQSLDQGLQFLIQYYNGEERAKGNILERFSAQQFPDLHSELNLSSLELGDSALYFCASSATGNTIYFGEGSWLTVV.